This TCR beta chain was retrieved from a study of cytomegalovirus exposure and HLA in healthy donors. The CDR3 is made up of 13 amino acids. The germline V gene encodes CDR1 LNHDA and CDR2 SQIVND (reference sequence). V was shortened by 6 bases and J by 8 bases, with 11 bases between the two germline ends. It was with 60 Vbeta and 13 Jbeta primers that the PCR ran. Only in-frame clones appear in the TCRdb table, and some are missing; sequencing was by immunoSEQ multiplex PCR. Of around 150,000 clones listed, about 80% were seen once; the top ten hold over 13%. A remark on this clone: The antigen is undetermined.

Findings and limits, study-wide: Later analysis demonstrated an association between a missense DCLRE1C variant and TCR beta V- and J-gene trimming.

This chain links TRBV19 with TRBJ1-6; D call uncertain. The receptor was derived from a woman aged 40 to 49 in good health and CMV-seronegative. The sequenced material came from PBMCs. The CDR3 coding sequence is TGTGCCAGTAGCGAGCAGGCCCATTCACCCCTCCACTTT. Its protein product is CASSEQAHSPLHF.